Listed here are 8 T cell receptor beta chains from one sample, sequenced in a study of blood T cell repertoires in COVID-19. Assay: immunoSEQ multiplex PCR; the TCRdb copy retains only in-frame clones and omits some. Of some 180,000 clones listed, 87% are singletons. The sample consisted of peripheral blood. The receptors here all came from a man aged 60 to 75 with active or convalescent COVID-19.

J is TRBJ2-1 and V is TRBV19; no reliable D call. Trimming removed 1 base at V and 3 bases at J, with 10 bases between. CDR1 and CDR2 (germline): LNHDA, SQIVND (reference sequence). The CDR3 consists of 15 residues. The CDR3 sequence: CASSIGSGSYNEQFF. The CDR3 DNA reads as TGTGCCAGTAGTATAGGTTCAGGAAGCTACAATGAGCAGTTCTTC.

In nucleotides, the CDR3 is TGTGCCAGCAGCTACGACTGGGGGGGTGAGACCCAGTACTTC. Its translation: CASSYDWGGETQYF. J is TRBJ2-5 and V is TRBV5-5; 7 bases match TRBD2. Germline V lookup: CDR1 SGHKS, CDR2 YYEKEE (reference sequence). J gave up 5 bases and V 3 bases, and 7 bases lay outside the gene matches. The CDR3 covers 14 residues. Based on the CDR3 plus reference TRBV5-5 and TRBJ2-5, the full variable domain is DAGVTQSPTHLIKTRGQQVTLRCSPISGHKSVSWYQQVLGQGPQFIFQYYEKEERGRGNFPDRFSARQFPNYSSELNVNALLLGDSALYLCASSYDWGGETQYFGPGTRLLVL.

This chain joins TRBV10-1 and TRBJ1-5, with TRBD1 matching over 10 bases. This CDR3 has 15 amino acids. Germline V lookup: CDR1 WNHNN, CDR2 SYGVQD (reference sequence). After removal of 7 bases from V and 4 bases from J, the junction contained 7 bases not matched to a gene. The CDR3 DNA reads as TGCGCCAGCACCCCGGGACAGGGGTTGAATCAGCCCCAGCATTTT. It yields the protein CASTPGQGLNQPQHF.

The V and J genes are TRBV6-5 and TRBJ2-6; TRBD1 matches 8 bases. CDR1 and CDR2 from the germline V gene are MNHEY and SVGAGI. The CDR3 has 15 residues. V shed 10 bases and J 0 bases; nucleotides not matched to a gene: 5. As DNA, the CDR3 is TGTGCCACTGGACAGGGAGTCTCTGGGGCCAACGTCCTGACTTTC. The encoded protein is CATGQGVSGANVLTF.

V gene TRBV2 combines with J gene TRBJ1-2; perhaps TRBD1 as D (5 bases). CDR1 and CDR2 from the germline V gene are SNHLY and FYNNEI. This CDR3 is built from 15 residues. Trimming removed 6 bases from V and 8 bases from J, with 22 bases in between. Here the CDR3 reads CASRGTDTFLGGYTF. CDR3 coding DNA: TGTGCCAGCAGGGGGACTGACACGTTTTTAGGGGGCTACACCTTC.

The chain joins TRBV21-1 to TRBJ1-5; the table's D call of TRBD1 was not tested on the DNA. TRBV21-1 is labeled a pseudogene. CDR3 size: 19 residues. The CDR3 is CASSKKGDAGDLGNQPQHF. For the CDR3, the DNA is TGTGCCAGCAGCAAAAAGGGGGACGCCGGTGATCTGGGCAATCAGCCCCAGCATTTT.

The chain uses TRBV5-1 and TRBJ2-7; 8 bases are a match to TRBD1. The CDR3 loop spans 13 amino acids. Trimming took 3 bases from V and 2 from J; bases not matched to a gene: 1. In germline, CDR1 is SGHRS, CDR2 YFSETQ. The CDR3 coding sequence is TGCGCCAGCAGCTGGGGACAGGCCTACGAGCAGTACTTC. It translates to CASSWGQAYEQYF.

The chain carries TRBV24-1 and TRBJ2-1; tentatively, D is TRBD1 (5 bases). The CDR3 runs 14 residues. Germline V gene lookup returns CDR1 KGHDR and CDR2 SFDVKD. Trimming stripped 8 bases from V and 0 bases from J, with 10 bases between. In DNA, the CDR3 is TGTGCCACCACTCAGGGAAGCTCCTACAATGAGCAGTTCTTC. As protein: CATTQGSSYNEQFF.